The 13 T cell receptor beta chains reported below all come from one sample, sequenced in a study of T-cell memory formation after mild COVID-19. One entry per CDR3 protein results from TCRdb running MiXCR on the 5' RACE reads. Here the sample spans 560,000 or so distinct CDR3 sequences, around 16% being singletons. Sequencing used PBMCs or a T cell subset sorted from them (not recorded which). Source of these receptors: an adult woman who had mild COVID-19 (a few samples of this study predate the infection). Cell type and time point are not known.

The chain is built from TRBV7-6 and TRBJ1-4; D is possibly TRBD1 (5 bases). Germline V gives CDR1 SGHVS, CDR2 FNYEAQ. The CDR3 covers 15 residues. V lost 4 bases, J lost 3 bases, and 12 bases lay in between. The CDR3 sequence is CASSSLDNPNEKLFF. The CDR3, as DNA: TGTGCCAGCAGCTCCTTGGACAACCCTAATGAAAAACTGTTTTTT.

This clonotype has only a few counts. The V and J genes are TRBV29-1 and TRBJ1-2, with 7 bases matching TRBD1. The J segment lost 7 bases and the V segment lost 2 bases, leaving 4 bases of the junction unmatched. Per germline, CDR1 SQVTM and CDR2 ANQGSEA. There are 12 residues in the CDR3. The CDR3 protein is CSVETTGSGYTF. The CDR3 DNA sequence: TGCAGCGTTGAAACGACAGGGAGTGGCTACACCTTC.

The chain links TRBV9 to TRBJ2-7; D uncertain. Trimming took off 0 bases at V and 3 bases at J, with 10 bases between the two ends. The CDR3 totals 14 residues. Germline assignment: CDR1 SGDLS and CDR2 YYNGEE. The CDR3 sequence is CASSVGGEIYEQYF. DNA for the CDR3: TGTGCCAGCAGCGTAGGTGGGGAAATCTACGAGCAGTACTTC.

The sample holds many counts of this clonotype. The rearrangement uses TRBV7-3 and TRBJ2-3; D is perhaps TRBD1 (6 bases). The V gene lost 0 bases and the J gene lost 6 bases, with 10 bases spanning the gap. This CDR3 spans 14 amino acids. Germline CDR1 is SGHTA and CDR2 is FQGTGA. The CDR3 spells CASSLTQGGDTQYF. CDR3 nucleotides: TGTGCCAGCAGCTTAACACAGGGCGGGGATACGCAGTATTTT.

The gene calls are TRBV3-1 and TRBJ1-5; D gene unclear. The CDR3 spans 13 residues. Trimming took 1 base from V and 3 from J, leaving 4 bases between them. Germline-derived CDR1 and CDR2 are LGHDT and YNNKEL (reference sequence). The CDR3 nucleotides are TGTGCCAGCAGCCAAGGAGACAATCAGCCCCAGCATTTT. Its translation: CASSQGDNQPQHF.

Here the CDR3 DNA reads TGCGCCAGCAGCCAAGAACCGGGACTACCCTCTTCACCCCTCCACTTT. Translating gives CASSQEPGLPSSPLHF. The gene calls are TRBV4-1 and TRBJ1-6; TRBD1 might be the D (5 bases). CDR1 MGHRA and CDR2 YSYEKL come from the germline V gene. This CDR3 is 16 amino acids long. The V end lost 0 bases, the J end lost 9 bases, and 15 bases lay between the germline ends.

This clonotype was seen a few times. The chain combines TRBV6-2 or TRBV6-3 with TRBJ1-2, with 10 bases aligning to TRBD1. The germline V gene encodes CDR1 MNHEY and CDR2 SVGEGT. V trimming: 2 bases; J trimming: 4 bases; junction bases outside the gene matches: 7. The CDR3 length is 16 residues. CDR3 in amino acids: CASSYTTGGYGYGYTF. CDR3 coding DNA: TGTGCCAGCAGTTACACGACAGGGGGCTATGGCTATGGCTACACCTTC.

The rearrangement joins TRBV7-8 to TRBJ2-2; TRBD2 aligns across 7 bases. Trimming took 4 bases from V and 1 from J; bases not matched to a gene: 12. The CDR3 is made up of 18 amino acids. Germline lookup yields CDR1 SGHVS and CDR2 FQNEAQ. As DNA, the CDR3 is TGTGCCAGCAGCTCCATTAGAACTTTAGCGGGGAACACCGGGGAGCTGTTTTTT. Translated: CASSSIRTLAGNTGELFF.

The CDR3 nucleotides are TGTGCCAGCAGTTTAATCCCAGATTCCTACGAGCAGTACTTC. This sequence encodes CASSLIPDSYEQYF. J is TRBJ2-7 and V is TRBV12-3 or TRBV12-4; D remains unclear. The ends were cut back, 2 bases at V and 1 base at J, with 9 bases in the middle. The CDR3 has 14 amino acids.

This clonotype was seen a handful of times. The chain uses TRBV29-1 and TRBJ1-1; D is ambiguous. The CDR3 has 12 residues. Germline V gene lookup returns CDR1 SQVTM and CDR2 ANQGSEA. V dropped 5 bases and J dropped 3 bases, with 10 bases sitting between them. CDR3 sequence reads: CSVRASDTEAFF. Written as DNA, the CDR3 is TGCAGCGTTCGGGCTTCGGACACTGAAGCTTTCTTT.

This clonotype was seen more than once but under ten times. The rearrangement links TRBV5-4 to TRBJ2-1; 8 positions agree with TRBD1. The CDR3 has 14 residues. Germline V gene data show CDR1 as SGHNT and CDR2 as YYREEE (reference sequence). V lost 4 bases, J lost 7 bases, and 7 bases stayed unmatched. CDR3: CASSGEDRANEQFF. CDR3 bases: TGTGCCAGCAGCGGAGAGGACAGGGCGAATGAGCAGTTCTTC.

V gene TRBV7-9 combines with J gene TRBJ1-1, with unresolved D. CDR3 length: 17 residues. From germline, CDR1 is SEHNR and CDR2 FQNEAQ (reference sequence). Deletions cut 4 bases from V and 1 base from J, with 19 bases between. As DNA, the CDR3 is TGTGCCAGCAGCTATTGGGCCCTGTTCGCGAGGAACACTGAAGCTTTCTTT. It is translated as CASSYWALFARNTEAFF.

This clonotype appeared a few times. CDR3 bases: TGTGCCAGCAGCATAGCGGGAGGCAGGGAGACCCAGTACTTC. This codes for CASSIAGGRETQYF. V gene TRBV28 combines with J gene TRBJ2-5, with 10 bases lining up with TRBD2. Per germline, CDR1 MDHEN and CDR2 SYDVKM. The CDR3 covers 14 residues. The trim removed 6 bases at V and 5 bases at J, leaving 6 bases unmatched. The full variable domain, its missing parts supplied by reference TRBV28 and TRBJ2-5, is DVKVTQSSRYLVKRTGEKVFLECVQDMDHENMFWYRQDPGLGLRLIYFSYDVKMKEKGDIPEGYSVSREKKERFSLILESASTNQTSMYLCASSIAGGRETQYFGPGTRLLVL.